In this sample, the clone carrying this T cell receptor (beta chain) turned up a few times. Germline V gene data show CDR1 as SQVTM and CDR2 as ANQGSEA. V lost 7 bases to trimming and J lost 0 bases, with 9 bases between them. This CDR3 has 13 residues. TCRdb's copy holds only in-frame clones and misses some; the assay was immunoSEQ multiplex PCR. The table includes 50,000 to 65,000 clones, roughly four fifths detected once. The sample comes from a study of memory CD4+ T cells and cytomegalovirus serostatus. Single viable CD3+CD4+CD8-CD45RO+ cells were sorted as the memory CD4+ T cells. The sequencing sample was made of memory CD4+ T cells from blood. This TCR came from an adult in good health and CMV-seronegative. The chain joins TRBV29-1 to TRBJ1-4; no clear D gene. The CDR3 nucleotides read TGCAGCGCGAGGAGACCAACTAATGAAAAACTGTTTTTT. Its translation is CSARRPTNEKLFF.